What follows describes a single T cell receptor (beta chain). As originally analysed: From reference gene primer amplification, estimates of nucleated cell counts were derived. Repertoires were generated with immunoSEQ multiplex PCR, while TCRdb's copy carries only in-frame clones and drops some. V, J and clone size are those of that table, while D and trimming were read from the DNA. The data show 210,000 or so clones, around 90% seen once. The sample belongs to a study of blood T cell repertoires in COVID-19. This CDR3 contains 15 residues. Germline CDR1 reads SGHNT; CDR2 reads YYREEE (reference sequence). Deletions cut 4 bases from V and 0 bases from J, with 14 bases between.

The V gene is TRBV5-4, the J gene TRBJ2-7; no definite D call. The TCR sequence derives from a man in his forties with acute or convalescent COVID-19. The sample taken for sequencing was peripheral blood. DNA of the CDR3: TGTGCCAGCAGCACACGACAAGAGTCCTCCTACGAGCAGTACTTC. Translating it yields CASSTRQESSYEQYF.